The clone carrying this T cell receptor beta chain has only one observation. The data originate from a study of CD8 T cells in Susac syndrome. When the RNA was reverse transcribed, random hexamers were used with an input of about 0.5 to 1 ug. One entry per CDR3 protein, called by TCRdb with MiXCR from the immunoSEQ multiplex PCR reads. The sample consists of a few hundred thousand distinct CDR3 sequences, around 83% of them appearing once. The CDR3 extends over 13 amino acids. Germline CDR1 and CDR2: MNHEY and SMNVEV (reference sequence). V shed 0 bases and J shed 4 bases, with 7 bases lying between them. Each multiple sclerosis control was a treatment-naive patient with relapsing-remitting disease that was either stable or active. The CD8+ and CD4+ T cells were negatively isolated, with the TEMRA cells enriched by FACS.

Sequencing was performed on CD8+ T cells from PBMCs. The clonotype comes from a human donor with multiple sclerosis. The J gene is TRBJ2-7, the V gene TRBV27; D not resolved. In nucleotides, the CDR3 is TGTGCCAGCAGTTTATCCGACGCTTACGAGCAGTACTTC. Protein sequence: CASSLSDAYEQYF.